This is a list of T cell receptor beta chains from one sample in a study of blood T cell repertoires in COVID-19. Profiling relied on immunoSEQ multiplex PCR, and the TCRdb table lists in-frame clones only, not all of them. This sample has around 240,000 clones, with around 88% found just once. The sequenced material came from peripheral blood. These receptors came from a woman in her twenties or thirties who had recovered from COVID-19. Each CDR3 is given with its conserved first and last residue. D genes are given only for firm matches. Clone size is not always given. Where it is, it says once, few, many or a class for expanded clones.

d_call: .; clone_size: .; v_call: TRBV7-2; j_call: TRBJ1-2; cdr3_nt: TGTGCCAGCAGCCCCGGACAGAACTATGGCTACACCTTC; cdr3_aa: CASSPGQNYGYTF
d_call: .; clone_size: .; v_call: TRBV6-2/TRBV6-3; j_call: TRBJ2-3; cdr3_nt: TGTGCCAGCAGTTACTCGATTATAGGAGCGGGCCCAAATTCAGATACGCAGTATTTT; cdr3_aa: CASSYSIIGAGPNSDTQYF
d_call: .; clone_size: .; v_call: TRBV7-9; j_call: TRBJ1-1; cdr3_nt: TGTGCCAGCAGCCCCCCTGACGGGTATGAAGCTTTCTTT; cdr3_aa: CASSPPDGYEAFF
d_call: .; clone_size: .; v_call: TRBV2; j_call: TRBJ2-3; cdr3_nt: TGTGCCAGTCGGACAGCTTATAGCACAGATACGCAGTATTTT; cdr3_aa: CASRTAYSTDTQYF
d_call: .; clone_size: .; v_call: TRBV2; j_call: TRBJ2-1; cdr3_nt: TGTGCCAGCACAGACTACTCCTACAATGAGCAGTTCTTC; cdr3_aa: CASTDYSYNEQFF
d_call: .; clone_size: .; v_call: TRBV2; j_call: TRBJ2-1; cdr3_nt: TGTGCCAGCAGTGAAGCCGGCGGATACTCCTACAATGAGCAGTTCTTC; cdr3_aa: CASSEAGGYSYNEQFF
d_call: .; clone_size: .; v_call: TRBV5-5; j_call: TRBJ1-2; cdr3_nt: TGTGCCAGCAGCTTGGTGAGCGGCAGCTATGGCTACACCTTC; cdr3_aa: CASSLVSGSYGYTF
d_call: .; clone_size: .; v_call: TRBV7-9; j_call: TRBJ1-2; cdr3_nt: TGTGCCAGCAGCTCAAACGGGATTTATGGCTACACCTTC; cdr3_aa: CASSSNGIYGYTF
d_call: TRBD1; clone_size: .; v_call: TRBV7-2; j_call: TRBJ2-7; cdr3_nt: TGTGCCAGCAGCGCCCAGGGGGAGAGCTACGAGCAGTACTTC; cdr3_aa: CASSAQGESYEQYF
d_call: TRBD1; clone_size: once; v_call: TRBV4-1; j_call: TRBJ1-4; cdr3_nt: TGCGCCAGCAGCCCAAGCGTAGGGACAGGGGGTGGATATGAAAAACTGTTTTTT; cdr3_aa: CASSPSVGTGGGYEKLFF
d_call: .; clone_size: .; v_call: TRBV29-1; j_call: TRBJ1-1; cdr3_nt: TGCAGCGTTGTGATACAGAACACTGAAGCTTTCTTT; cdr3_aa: CSVVIQNTEAFF
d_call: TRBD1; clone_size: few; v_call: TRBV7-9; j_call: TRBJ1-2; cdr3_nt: TGTGCCAGCAGCTTAGGGGTAGGACAGGAGTATAACTATGGCTACACCTTC; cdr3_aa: CASSLGVGQEYNYGYTF
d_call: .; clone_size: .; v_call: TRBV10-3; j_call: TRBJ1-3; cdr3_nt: TGTGCCATCAGTCCCCCAGGGAAGAGCTCTGGAAACACCATATATTTT; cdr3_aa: CAISPPGKSSGNTIYF
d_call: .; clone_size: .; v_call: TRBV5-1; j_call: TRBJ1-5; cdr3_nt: TGCGCCAGCAGCTTGTCAGGGAACGGTAATCAGCCCCAGCATTTT; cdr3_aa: CASSLSGNGNQPQHF
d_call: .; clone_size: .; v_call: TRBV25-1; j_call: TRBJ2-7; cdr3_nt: TGTGCCAGCAGTGAGGACTATCAAACCTACGAGCAGTACTTC; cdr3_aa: CASSEDYQTYEQYF
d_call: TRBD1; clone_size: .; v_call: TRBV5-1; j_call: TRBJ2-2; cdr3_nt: TGCGCCAGCAGCCAGGGACAGGGGGCATACGGGGAGCTGTTTTTT; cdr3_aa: CASSQGQGAYGELFF
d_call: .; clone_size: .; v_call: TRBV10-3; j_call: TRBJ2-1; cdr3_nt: TGTGCCATCAGCCGGGATCACAATGAGCAGTTCTTC; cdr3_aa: CAISRDHNEQFF
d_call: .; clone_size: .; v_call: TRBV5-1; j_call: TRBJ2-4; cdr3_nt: TGCGCCAGCAGCCATCCACAGGGCGGAAACATTCAGTACTTC; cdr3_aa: CASSHPQGGNIQYF
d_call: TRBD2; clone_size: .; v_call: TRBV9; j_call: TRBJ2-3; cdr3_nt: TGTGCCAGCAGCAAGACTAGCGGGGGGGTGGCAGATACGCAGTATTTT; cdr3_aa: CASSKTSGGVADTQYF
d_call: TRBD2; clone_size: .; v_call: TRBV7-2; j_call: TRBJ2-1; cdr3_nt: TGTGCCAGCAGCCCCCAGCGGGGGCAGCAGTTCTTC; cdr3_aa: CASSPQRGQQFF
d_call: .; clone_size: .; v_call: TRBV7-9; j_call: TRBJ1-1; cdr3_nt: TGTGCCAGCAGCTTAACAGGAATTACATACCAGAACACTGAAGCTTTCTTT; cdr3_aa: CASSLTGITYQNTEAFF
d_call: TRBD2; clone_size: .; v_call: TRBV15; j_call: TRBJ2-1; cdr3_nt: TGTGCCACCAGCAGAAATGTAGCGGGGAACAATGAGCAGTTCTTC; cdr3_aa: CATSRNVAGNNEQFF
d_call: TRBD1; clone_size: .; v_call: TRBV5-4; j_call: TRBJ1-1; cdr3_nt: TGTGCCAGCAGCTTGCGGGACAGGGGGAACACTGAAGCTTTCTTT; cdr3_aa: CASSLRDRGNTEAFF
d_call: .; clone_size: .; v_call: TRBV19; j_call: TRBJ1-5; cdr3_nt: TGTGCCAGTAGTACGACAGGTTATAGCAATCAGCCCCAGCATTTT; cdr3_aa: CASSTTGYSNQPQHF
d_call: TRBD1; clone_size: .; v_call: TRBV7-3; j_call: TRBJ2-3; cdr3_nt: TGTGCCAGCAGGCGGACAGGCCGGAGCACAGATACGCAGTATTTT; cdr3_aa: CASRRTGRSTDTQYF
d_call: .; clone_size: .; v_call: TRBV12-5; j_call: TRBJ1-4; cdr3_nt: TGTGCTAGTGCCCTCCAAGCCGGAAAACTGTTTTTT; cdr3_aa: CASALQAGKLFF
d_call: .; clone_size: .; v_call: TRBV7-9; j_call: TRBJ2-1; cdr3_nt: TGTGCCAGCAGCTTAACCTTGAAAACTTACAATGAGCAGTTCTTC; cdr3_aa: CASSLTLKTYNEQFF
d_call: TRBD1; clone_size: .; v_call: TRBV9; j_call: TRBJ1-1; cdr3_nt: TGTGCCAGCAGCGTAGAAATAGGACAGGGGGCGGGGACTGAAGCTTTCTTT; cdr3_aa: CASSVEIGQGAGTEAFF
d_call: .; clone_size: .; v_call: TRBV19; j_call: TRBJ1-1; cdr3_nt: TGTGCCAGTAGTCAAGGATGGGGGCTAATGAACACTGAAGCTTTCTTT; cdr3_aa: CASSQGWGLMNTEAFF
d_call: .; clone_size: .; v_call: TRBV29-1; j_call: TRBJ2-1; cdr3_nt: TGCAGCGTTGAGGCGAGGGCAGGAAACTACTACAATGAGCAGTTCTTC; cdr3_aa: CSVEARAGNYYNEQFF
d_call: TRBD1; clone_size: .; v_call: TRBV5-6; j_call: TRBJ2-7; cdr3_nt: TGTGCCAGCAGCTGGACAGGGGTAGGGTACGAGCAGTACTTC; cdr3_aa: CASSWTGVGYEQYF
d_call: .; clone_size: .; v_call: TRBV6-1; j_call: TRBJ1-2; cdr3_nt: TGTGCCAGCAGTGAAACCAGGGTTGCTGGCTACACCTTC; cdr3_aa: CASSETRVAGYTF